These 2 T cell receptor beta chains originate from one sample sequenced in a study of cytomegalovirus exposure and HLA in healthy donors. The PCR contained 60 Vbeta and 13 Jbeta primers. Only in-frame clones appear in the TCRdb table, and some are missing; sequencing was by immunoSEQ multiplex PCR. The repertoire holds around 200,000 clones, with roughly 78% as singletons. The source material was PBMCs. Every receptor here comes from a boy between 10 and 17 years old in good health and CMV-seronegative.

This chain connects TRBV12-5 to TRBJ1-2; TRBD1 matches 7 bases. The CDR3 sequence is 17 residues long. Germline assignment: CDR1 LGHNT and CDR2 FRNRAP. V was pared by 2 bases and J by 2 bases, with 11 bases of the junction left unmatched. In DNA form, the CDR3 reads TGTGCTAGTGGTTTGCAAGGGACAGTGGAGGGCAACTATGGCTACACCTTC. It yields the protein CASGLQGTVEGNYGYTF.

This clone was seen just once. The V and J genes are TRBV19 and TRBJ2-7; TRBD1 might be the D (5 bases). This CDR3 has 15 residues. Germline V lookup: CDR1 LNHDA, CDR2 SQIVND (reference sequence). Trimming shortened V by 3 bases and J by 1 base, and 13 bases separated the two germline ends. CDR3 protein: CASSIRTLPSYEQYF. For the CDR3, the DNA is TGTGCCAGTAGTATCCGGACACTTCCTTCCTACGAGCAGTACTTC.